This T cell receptor beta chain was recorded in a study of type 1 and type 2 diabetes patients. Study-wide background: Donors were type 1 diabetes, type 2 diabetes, or nondiabetic controls. Magnetic bead positive selection isolated CD4+ or CD8+ T cells from PBMCs. General study points: V and J gene usage correlated at 0.9 to 0.98 between type 2 diabetes and control samples. Both CD4+ and CD8+ type 2 diabetes repertoires showed significantly higher diversity than type 1.

Note on this clonotype: Its antigen is unidentified. The junction differs from germline at one of its ends, possibly a read error.

Germline CDR1 and CDR2: KGHDR and SFDVKD. This CDR3 is 15 amino acids long. PCR was run on genomic DNA. The TCR beta CDR3 region was amplified using 30 forward and 13 reverse primers. TCRdb re-called the multiplex PCR reads with MiXCR, one entry per CDR3 protein. The sample yields 250,000 to 300,000 distinct CDR3 sequences, over 45% seen once. The chain links TRBV24-1 to TRBJ2-1, with D possibly TRBD1 on 6 matching bases. Sequencing was performed on peripheral blood mononuclear cells (PBMCs). The sequence was collected from a man younger than 35 with type 2 diabetes. As DNA, the CDR3 is TGTGTCACCAGTGATTCCGGGACAACAACCTACGAGCAGTTCTTC. This encodes CVTSDSGTTTYEQFF.